Below, one T cell receptor (beta chain) is given with its context. Assay used: immunoSEQ multiplex PCR; TCRdb lists only in-frame clones, some missing. Of around 58,000 clones detected, roughly 85% appear once; the ten largest clones hold approximately 5%. These data belong to a study of blood T cell repertoires in COVID-19. Between the trimmed V and J ends, which lost 8 bases and 1 base, there was a span of 13 bases. This CDR3 spans 14 amino acids. Germline CDR1 and CDR2: SEHNR and FQNEAQ (reference sequence). Input material: peripheral blood. The V gene is TRBV7-9, the J gene TRBJ2-3, with TRBD2 as a possible D gene (6 bases). The sequence derives from a human donor in a cohort sampled during active COVID-19. The CDR3 region is CASLLGGGTDTQYF. CDR3 sequence (DNA): TGTGCCAGCCTTCTGGGGGGAGGCACAGATACGCAGTATTTT. Together with reference TRBV7-9 and TRBJ2-3, the CDR3 gives the full variable domain: DTGVSQNPRHKITKRGQNVTFRCDPISEHNRLYWYRQTLGQGPEFLTYFQNEAQLEKSRLLSDRFSAERPKGSFSTLEIQRTEQGDSAMYLCASLLGGGTDTQYFGPGTRLTVL.